This TCR beta chain was sequenced during a study of blood T cell repertoires in COVID-19. About the research overall: Samples came from the United States, Italy and Spain, spanning acute and convalescent COVID-19. T cells, B-cell-depleted T cells, or PBMCs provided the cDNA or gDNA that served as material.

Original handling: Using reference gene primer amplification, nucleated cell counts were estimated. TCRdb keeps only in-frame clones here, not all; method: immunoSEQ multiplex PCR. V and J calls and clone size come straight from that table; D and trimming were deduced from the DNA. Of 300,000 to 400,000 clones listed, roughly 90% were seen once; the top ten hold around 7.5%. This clone was found once. The Seattle patients, enrolled during active infection, were followed longitudinally. J gave up 0 bases and V 2 bases, and 6 bases lay outside the gene matches. Germline loops: CDR1 KGHSH, CDR2 LQKENI. CDR3 length: 17 amino acids.

The chain uses TRBV18 and TRBJ2-1, with 8 bases identical to TRBD1. The sample taken for sequencing was peripheral blood. The clonotype was recovered from a woman in her sixties or seventies with COVID-19, enrolled during active disease. In DNA, the CDR3 is TGTGCCAGCTCACCAGGACAGGGTAGGGGCTCCTACAATGAGCAGTTCTTC. Protein: CASSPGQGRGSYNEQFF.